Below, one T cell receptor beta chain is given with its context. Its matching antigen is unknown. The V end lost 1 base, the J end lost 8 bases, and 9 bases lay between the germline ends. There are 13 residues in the CDR3. CDR1 and CDR2 from the germline V gene are SGHNT and YENEEA. This sample stems from a study of cytomegalovirus exposure and HLA in healthy donors. As for the study in general: An analysis done earlier identified almost 120 million unique TCR beta sequences from about 179 million T cells. Study-wide results and caveats: The study assumed roughly uniform donor sequencing depth for presence/absence analyses. TCR beta V segments were, for the most part, productive about 87% or about 30% of the time in an earlier analysis.

PCR used 60 Vbeta primers and 13 Jbeta primers. Here immunoSEQ multiplex PCR was the method, and the copy in TCRdb shows in-frame clones only, minus some. The sample has 110,000 to 150,000 clones; almost 85% are singletons. The V gene is TRBV11-3, the J gene TRBJ2-1, with a tentative D call TRBD2 (6 bases). This sequence was found in an older woman in good health and CMV-seropositive. Sequencing used PBMCs. The CDR3 bases are TGTGCCAGCAGCTTAGGGCGGAGGGATGAGCAGTTCTTC. Protein: CASSLGRRDEQFF.